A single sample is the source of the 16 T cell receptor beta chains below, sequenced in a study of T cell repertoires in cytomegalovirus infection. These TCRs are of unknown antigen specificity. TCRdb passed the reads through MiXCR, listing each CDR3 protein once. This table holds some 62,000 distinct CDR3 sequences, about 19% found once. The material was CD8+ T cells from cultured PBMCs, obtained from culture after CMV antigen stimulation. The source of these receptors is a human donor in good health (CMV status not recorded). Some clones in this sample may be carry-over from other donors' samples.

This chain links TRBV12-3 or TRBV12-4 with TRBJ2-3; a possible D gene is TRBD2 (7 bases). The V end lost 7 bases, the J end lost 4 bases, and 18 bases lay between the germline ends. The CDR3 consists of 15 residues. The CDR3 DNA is TGTGCCAGCACCCTGGGGGGGCAGGGTCCAGATACGCAGTATTTT. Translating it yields CASTLGGQGPDTQYF.

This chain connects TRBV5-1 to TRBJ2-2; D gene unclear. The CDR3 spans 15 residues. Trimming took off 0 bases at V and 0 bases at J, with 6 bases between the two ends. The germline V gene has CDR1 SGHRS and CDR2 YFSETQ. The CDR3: CASSLAPTNTGELFF. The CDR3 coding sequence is TGCGCCAGCAGCTTGGCTCCTACGAACACCGGGGAGCTGTTTTTT.

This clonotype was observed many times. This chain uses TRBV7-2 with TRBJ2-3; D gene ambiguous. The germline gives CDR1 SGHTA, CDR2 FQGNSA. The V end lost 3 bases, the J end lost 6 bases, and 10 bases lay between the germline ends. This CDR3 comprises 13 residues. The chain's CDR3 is CASSLRTVDTQYF. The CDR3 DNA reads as TGTGCCAGCAGCTTGCGAACAGTGGATACGCAGTATTTT.

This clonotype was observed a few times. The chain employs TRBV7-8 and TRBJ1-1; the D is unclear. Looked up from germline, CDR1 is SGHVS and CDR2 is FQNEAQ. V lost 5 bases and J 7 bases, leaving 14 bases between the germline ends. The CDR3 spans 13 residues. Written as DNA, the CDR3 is TGTGCCAGCAGCCCCCTCGGTAGGGATGAAGCTTTCTTT. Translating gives CASSPLGRDEAFF.

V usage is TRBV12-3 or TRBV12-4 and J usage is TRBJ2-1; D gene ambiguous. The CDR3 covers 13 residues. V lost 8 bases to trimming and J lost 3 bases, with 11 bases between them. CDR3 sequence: CASWQVNYNEQFF. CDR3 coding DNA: TGTGCCAGCTGGCAGGTGAACTACAATGAGCAGTTCTTC.

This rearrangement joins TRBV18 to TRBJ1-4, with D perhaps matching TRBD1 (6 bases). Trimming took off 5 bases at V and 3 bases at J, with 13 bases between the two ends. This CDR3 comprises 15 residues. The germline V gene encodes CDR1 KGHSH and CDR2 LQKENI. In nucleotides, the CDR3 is TGTGCCAGCTCATTCCACGGGACACCTAATGAAAAACTGTTTTTT. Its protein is CASSFHGTPNEKLFF.

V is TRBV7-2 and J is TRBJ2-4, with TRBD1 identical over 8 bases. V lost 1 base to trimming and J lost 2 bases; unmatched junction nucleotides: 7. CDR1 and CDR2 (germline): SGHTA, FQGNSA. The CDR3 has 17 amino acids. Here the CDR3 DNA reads TGTGCCAGCAGCTTAGATAGCAGGGGGCGATCCAAAAACATTCAGTACTTC. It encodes CASSLDSRGRSKNIQYF.

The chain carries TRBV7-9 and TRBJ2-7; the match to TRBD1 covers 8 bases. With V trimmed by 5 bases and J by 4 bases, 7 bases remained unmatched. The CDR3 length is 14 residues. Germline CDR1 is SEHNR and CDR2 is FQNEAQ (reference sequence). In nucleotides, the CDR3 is TGTGCCAGCAGCCCGGGGACAGGAAAATACGAGCAGTACTTC. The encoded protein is CASSPGTGKYEQYF.

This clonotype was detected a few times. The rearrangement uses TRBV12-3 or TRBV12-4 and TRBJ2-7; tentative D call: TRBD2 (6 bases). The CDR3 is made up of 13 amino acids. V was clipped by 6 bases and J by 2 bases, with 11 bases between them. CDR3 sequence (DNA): TGTGCCAGCAGCCCGGGGGAAACCTACGAGCAGTACTTC. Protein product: CASSPGETYEQYF.

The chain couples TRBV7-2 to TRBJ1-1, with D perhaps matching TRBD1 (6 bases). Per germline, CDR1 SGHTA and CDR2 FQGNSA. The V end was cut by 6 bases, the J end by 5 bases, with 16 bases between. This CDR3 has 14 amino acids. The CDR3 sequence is CASSITSGETEAFF. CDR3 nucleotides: TGTGCCAGCAGTATCACATCAGGGGAAACTGAAGCTTTCTTT.

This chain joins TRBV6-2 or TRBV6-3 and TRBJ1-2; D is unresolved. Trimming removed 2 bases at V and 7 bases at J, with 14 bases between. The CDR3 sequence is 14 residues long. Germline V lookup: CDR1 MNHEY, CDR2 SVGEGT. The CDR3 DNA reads TGTGCCAGCAGTTACGTAGGCCCCGGCAGTGGCTACACCTTC. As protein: CASSYVGPGSGYTF.

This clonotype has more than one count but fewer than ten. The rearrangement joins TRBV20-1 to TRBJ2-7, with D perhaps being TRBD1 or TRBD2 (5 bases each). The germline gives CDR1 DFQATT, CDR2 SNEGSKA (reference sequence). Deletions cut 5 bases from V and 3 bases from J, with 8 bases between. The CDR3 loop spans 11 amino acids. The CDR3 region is CSARDGYEQYF. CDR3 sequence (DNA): TGCAGTGCTCGGGACGGCTACGAGCAGTACTTC.

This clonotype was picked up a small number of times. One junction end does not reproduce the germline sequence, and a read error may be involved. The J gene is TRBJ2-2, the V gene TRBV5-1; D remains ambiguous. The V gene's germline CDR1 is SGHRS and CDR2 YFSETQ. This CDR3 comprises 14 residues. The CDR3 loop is CVSSPETATGELFF. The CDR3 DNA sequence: TGCGTCAGCAGCCCGGAAACAGCCACCGGGGAGCTGTTTTTT. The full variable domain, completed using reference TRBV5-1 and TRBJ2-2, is KAGVTQTPRYLIKTRGQQVTLSCSPISGHRSVSWYQQTPGQGLQFLFEYFSETQRNKGNFPGRFSGRQFSNSRSEMNVSTLELGDSALYLCVSSPETATGELFFGEGSRLTVL.

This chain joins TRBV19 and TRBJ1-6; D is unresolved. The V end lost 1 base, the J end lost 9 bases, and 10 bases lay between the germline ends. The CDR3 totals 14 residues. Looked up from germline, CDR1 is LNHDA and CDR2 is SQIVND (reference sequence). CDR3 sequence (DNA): TGTGCCAGTAGTATAGCCCTGGACCGTTCACCCCTCCACTTT. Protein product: CASSIALDRSPLHF.

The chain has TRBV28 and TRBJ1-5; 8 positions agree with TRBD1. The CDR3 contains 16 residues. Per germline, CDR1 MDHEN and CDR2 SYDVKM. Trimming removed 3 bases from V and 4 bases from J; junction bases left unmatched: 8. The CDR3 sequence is CASSFGLRGRNQPQHF. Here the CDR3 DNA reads TGTGCCAGCAGTTTCGGTCTCAGGGGGCGGAATCAGCCCCAGCATTTT. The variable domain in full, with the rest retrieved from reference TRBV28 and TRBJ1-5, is DVKVTQSSRYLVKRTGEKVFLECVQDMDHENMFWYRQDPGLGLRLIYFSYDVKMKEKGDIPEGYSVSREKKERFSLILESASTNQTSMYLCASSFGLRGRNQPQHFGDGTRLSIL.

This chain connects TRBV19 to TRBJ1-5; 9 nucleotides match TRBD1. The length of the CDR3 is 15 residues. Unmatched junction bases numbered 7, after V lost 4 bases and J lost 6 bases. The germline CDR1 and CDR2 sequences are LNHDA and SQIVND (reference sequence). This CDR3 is CASSKRGQGGQPQHF. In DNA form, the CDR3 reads TGTGCCAGTAGTAAAAGGGGACAGGGTGGTCAGCCCCAGCATTTT.